Following are 9 T cell receptor beta chains from one sample sequenced in a study of T cell clusters in autoimmune cytopenias. TRB was amplified from roughly 250 ng of peripheral blood genomic DNA per sample. TRB was amplified by touch-down multiplex PCR, primer pools A and B combined. Reprocessing the multiplex PCR reads, TCRdb reports a single entry for every CDR3 protein and omits DNA. The table for this sample gives 5,800 or so distinct CDR3 sequences. The sequenced sample was peripheral blood. The receptors originated from a human donor with an autoimmune cytopenia or autoimmune hepatitis (not recorded which).

The chain has TRBV13 and TRBJ2-7; TCRdb designates TRBD1, a call that cannot be tested without DNA. Germline loops: CDR1 PRHDT, CDR2 FYEKMQ (reference sequence). This CDR3 contains 15 residues. The CDR3 here is CASSLRGAGSYEQYF.

This clonotype is deemed medium-sized (0.01 to 0.1%) by its frequency. CDR3: CASSPPSSGHEKLFF. This rearrangement joins TRBV18 to TRBJ1-4. Germline values: CDR1 KGHSH, CDR2 LQKENI. The CDR3 extends over 15 amino acids.

This clonotype shows up as medium-sized by frequency. The chain is built from TRBV27 and TRBJ2-5; TCRdb names TRBD1, which stays unverified in the absence of DNA. The CDR3 extends over 15 amino acids. Per the germline V gene, CDR1 is MNHEY and CDR2 is SMNVEV (reference sequence). CDR3 in amino acids: CASSITLDSQETQYF.

This chain uses TRBV6-4 with TRBJ2-7; TCRdb indicates TRBD1, and absent DNA this call remains unverified. This CDR3 has 16 residues. Looked up from germline, CDR1 is MRHNA and CDR2 is SNTAGT. The CDR3 region is CASSALPDLTGYEQYF.

This rearrangement joins TRBV10-3 to TRBJ2-7. Germline V gene sequence: CDR1 ENHRY, CDR2 SYGVKD. The CDR3 runs 14 residues. The CDR3 here is CGISSGSSSYEQYF.

According to its frequency, this clonotype is medium-sized. The chain links TRBV24-1 to TRBJ2-3. The CDR3 runs to 15 residues. Per germline, CDR1 KGHDR and CDR2 SFDVKD. The CDR3 sequence: CATRSYIPLADTQYF.

This clonotype registers medium-sized by frequency. This chain's CDR3 is CASAGLAGDNEQFF. The V call is TRBV19, the J call TRBJ2-1; TCRdb calls TRBD2, which cannot be checked without DNA. CDR1 LNHDA and CDR2 SQIVND come from the germline V gene (reference sequence). There are 14 residues in the CDR3.

This chain uses TRBV11-3 with TRBJ1-1; TCRdb gives TRBD1 as the D gene, but with no DNA this cannot be confirmed. Germline CDR1 is SGHNT and CDR2 is YENEEA. The CDR3 extends over 16 amino acids. This CDR3 reads CASSLVQGSSVTEAFF.

Its frequency marks this clonotype as medium-sized. The chain joins TRBV12-3 or TRBV12-4 to TRBJ2-2; TCRdb proposes TRBD1, but this gene call is untestable without DNA. This CDR3 is built from 15 residues. The CDR3 sequence: CASSDRGTNTGELFF.